This T cell receptor beta chain appears in the sequencing data of a study of PD-1 blockade in mismatch repair-deficient tumors. This clone came up a few times. Data came from immunoSEQ multiplex PCR; TCRdb stores just in-frame clones and leaves some out. The sample carries about 21,000 clones, 80% to 90% recorded once. Three pembrolizumab responders had their TCRs sequenced. In germline, CDR1 is LNHDA, CDR2 SQIVND (reference sequence). This CDR3 has 15 residues. V lost 6 bases and J 10 bases, leaving 21 bases between the germline ends. This TCR came from an adult with mismatch repair-deficient cancer. The chain uses TRBV19 and TRBJ2-2, with a tentative D call TRBD2 (6 bases). This material consisted of peripheral blood, taken 2 weeks after starting pembrolizumab. CDR3 sequence: CASRLQSGGGEELFF. As DNA, the CDR3 is TGTGCCAGTAGATTGCAGTCTGGGGGAGGCGAGGAGCTGTTTTTT.